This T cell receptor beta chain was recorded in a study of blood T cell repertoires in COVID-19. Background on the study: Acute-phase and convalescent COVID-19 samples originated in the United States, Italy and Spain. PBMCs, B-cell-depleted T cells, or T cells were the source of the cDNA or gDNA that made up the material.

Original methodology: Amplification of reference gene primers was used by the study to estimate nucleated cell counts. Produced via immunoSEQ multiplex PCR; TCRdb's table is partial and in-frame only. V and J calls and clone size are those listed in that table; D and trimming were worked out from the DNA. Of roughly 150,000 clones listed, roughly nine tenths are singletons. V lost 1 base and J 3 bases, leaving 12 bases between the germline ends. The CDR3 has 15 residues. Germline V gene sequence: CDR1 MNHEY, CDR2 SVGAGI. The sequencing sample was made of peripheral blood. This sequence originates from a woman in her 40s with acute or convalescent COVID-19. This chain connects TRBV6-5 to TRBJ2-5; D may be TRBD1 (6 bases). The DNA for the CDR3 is TGTGCCAGCAGTTACTTCGGGCGGACAGAAGAGACCCAGTACTTC. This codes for CASSYFGRTEETQYF.